A few counts support the clone carrying this T cell receptor beta chain. The V gene's germline CDR1 is MNHEY and CDR2 SVGAGI. After removal of 7 bases from V and 0 bases from J, the junction contained 4 bases not matched to a gene. The CDR3 has 15 amino acids. The data were obtained in a study of blood T cell repertoires in COVID-19. Turning to the study itself: Sites in the United States, Italy and Spain provided acute and convalescent COVID-19 samples.

Measured with immunoSEQ multiplex PCR; TCRdb has only the in-frame clones, and not every one. The sample has 130,000 or so clones; just over 85% are singletons. The sample consisted of peripheral blood. This clonotype was sampled from a woman aged 60-70 years with acute or convalescent COVID-19. The rearrangement links TRBV6-5 to TRBJ2-1; 9 bases are shared with TRBD1. CDR3 in DNA: TGTGCCAGCATTCAGACAGGGGGCTCCTACAATGAGCAGTTCTTC. The encoded protein is CASIQTGGSYNEQFF.